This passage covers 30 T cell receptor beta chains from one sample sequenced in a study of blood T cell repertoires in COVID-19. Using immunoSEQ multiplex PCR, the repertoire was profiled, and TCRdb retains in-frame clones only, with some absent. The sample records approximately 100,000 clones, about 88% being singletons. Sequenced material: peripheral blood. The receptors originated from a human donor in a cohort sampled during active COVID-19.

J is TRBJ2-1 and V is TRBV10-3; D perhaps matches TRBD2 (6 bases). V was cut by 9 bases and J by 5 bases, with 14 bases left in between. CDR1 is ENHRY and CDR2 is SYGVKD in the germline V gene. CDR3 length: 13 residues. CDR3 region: CAITSRTNNEQFF. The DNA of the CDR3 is TGTGCCATTACTAGCAGAACTAACAATGAGCAGTTCTTC.

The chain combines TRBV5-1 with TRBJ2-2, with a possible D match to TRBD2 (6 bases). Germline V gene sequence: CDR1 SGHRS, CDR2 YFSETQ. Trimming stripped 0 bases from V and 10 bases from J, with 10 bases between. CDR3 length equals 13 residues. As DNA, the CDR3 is TGCGCCAGCAGCTTGGCCCGCGGGGCGGAGCTGTTTTTT. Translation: CASSLARGAELFF.

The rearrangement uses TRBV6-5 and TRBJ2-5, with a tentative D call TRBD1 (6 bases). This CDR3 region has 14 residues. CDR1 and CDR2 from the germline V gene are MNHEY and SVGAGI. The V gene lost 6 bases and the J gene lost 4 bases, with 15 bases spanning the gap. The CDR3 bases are TGTGCCAGCAGCCCCGGCAGGGGCCTAGAGACCCAGTACTTC. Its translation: CASSPGRGLETQYF.

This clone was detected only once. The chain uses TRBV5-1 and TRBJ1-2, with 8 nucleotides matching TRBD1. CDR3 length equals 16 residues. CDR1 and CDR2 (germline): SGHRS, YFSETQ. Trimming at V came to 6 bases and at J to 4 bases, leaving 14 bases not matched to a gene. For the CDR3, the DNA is TGCGCCAGCAACGCCCAACCCGGGACAGGCGCCTATGGCTACACCTTC. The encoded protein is CASNAQPGTGAYGYTF.

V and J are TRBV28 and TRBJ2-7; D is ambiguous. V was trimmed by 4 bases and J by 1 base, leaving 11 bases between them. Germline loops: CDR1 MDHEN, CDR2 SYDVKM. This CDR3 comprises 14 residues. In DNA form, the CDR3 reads TGTGCCAGCAGTTCCCTCACAGCTTCCTACGAGCAGTACTTC. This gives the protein CASSSLTASYEQYF.

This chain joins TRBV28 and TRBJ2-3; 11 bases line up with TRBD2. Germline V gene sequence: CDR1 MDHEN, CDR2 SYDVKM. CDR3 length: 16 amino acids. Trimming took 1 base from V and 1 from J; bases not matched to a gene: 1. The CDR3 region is CASSLLAGGGTDTQYF. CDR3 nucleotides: TGTGCCAGCAGTTTATTAGCGGGAGGGGGCACAGATACGCAGTATTTT.

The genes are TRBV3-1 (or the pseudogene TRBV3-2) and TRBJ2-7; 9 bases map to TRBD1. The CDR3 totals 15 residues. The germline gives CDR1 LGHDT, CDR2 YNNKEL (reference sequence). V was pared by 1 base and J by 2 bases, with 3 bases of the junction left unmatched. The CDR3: CASSQVGQGPYEQYF. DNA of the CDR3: TGTGCCAGCAGCCAAGTTGGACAGGGGCCCTACGAGCAGTACTTC.

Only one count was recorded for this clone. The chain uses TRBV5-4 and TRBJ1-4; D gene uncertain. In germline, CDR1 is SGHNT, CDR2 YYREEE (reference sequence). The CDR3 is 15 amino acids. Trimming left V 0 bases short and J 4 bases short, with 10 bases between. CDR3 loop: CASSLEGRFNEKLFF. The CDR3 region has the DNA TGTGCCAGCAGCTTGGAAGGGAGATTTAATGAAAAACTGTTTTTT.

CDR3 DNA sequence: TGTGCCAGCAGTGAATTGGGCAGGGCGTTAGGGACCCAGTACTTC. It yields the protein CASSELGRALGTQYF. V gene TRBV6-1 combines with J gene TRBJ2-5; possible D gene TRBD1, 5 bases. Trimming removed 2 bases from V and 7 bases from J, with 17 bases in between. Looked up from germline, CDR1 is MNHNS and CDR2 is SASEGT. CDR3 length: 15 amino acids.

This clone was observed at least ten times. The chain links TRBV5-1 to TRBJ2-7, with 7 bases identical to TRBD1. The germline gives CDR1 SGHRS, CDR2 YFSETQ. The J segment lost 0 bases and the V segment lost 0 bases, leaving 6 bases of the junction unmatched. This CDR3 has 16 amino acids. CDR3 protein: CASSLALGTVSYEQYF. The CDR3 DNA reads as TGCGCCAGCAGCTTGGCCTTAGGGACAGTCTCCTACGAGCAGTACTTC.

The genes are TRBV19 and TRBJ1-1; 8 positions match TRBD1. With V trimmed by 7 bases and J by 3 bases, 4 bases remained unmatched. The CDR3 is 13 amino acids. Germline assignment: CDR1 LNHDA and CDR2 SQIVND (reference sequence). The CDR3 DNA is TGTGCCAGTAAACAGGGGGGGGACACTGAAGCTTTCTTT. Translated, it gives CASKQGGDTEAFF. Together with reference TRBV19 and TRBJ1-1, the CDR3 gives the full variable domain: DGGITQSPKYLFRKEGQNVTLSCEQNLNHDAMYWYRQDPGQGLRLIYYSQIVNDFQKGDIAEGYSVSREKKESFPLTVTSAQKNPTAFYLCASKQGGDTEAFFGQGTRLTVV.

CDR3 DNA sequence: TGTGCCAGCAGTATAGAAATCCGGGGTCGCGCTGAAGCTTTCTTT. It codes for CASSIEIRGRAEAFF. The chain joins TRBV27 to TRBJ1-1; D not certain. Germline V gives CDR1 MNHEY, CDR2 SMNVEV (reference sequence). V was shortened by 5 bases and J by 6 bases, with 19 bases between the two germline ends. This CDR3 spans 15 amino acids.

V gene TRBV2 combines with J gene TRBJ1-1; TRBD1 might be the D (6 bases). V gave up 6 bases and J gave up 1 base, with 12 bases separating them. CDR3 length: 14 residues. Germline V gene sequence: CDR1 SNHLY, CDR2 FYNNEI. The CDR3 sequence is CASRDGQWNTEAFF. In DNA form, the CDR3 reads TGTGCCAGCAGGGACGGACAGTGGAACACTGAAGCTTTCTTT.

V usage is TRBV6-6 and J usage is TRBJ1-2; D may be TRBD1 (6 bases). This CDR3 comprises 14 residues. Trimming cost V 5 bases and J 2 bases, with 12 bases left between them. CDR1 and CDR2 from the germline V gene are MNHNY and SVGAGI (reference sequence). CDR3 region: CASSQGQPNYGYTF. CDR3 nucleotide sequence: TGTGCCAGCAGTCAGGGGCAGCCCAACTATGGCTACACCTTC.

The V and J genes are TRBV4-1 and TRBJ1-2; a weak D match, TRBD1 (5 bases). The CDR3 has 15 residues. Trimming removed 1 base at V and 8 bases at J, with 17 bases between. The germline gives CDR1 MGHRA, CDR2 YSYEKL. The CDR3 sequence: CASSQAGEGYGGYTF. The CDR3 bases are TGCGCCAGCAGCCAAGCCGGGGAGGGGTACGGAGGCTACACCTTC.

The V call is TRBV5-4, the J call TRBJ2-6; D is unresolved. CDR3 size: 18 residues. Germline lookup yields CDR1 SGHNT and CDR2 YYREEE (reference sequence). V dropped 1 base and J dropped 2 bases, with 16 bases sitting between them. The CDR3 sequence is CASSLRIYADTGANVLTF. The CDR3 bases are TGTGCCAGCAGCTTGAGGATCTATGCCGACACTGGGGCCAACGTCCTGACTTTC.

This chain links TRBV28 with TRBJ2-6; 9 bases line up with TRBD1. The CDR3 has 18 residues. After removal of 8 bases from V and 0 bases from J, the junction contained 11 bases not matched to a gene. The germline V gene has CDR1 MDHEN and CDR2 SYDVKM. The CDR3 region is CASFSAGTGISGANVLTF. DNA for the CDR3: TGTGCCAGCTTTAGCGCCGGGACAGGGATCTCTGGGGCCAACGTCCTGACTTTC.

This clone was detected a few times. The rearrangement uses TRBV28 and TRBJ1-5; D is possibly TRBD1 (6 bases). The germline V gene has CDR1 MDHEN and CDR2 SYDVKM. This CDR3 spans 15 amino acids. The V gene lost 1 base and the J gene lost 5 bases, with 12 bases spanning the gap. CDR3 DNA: TGTGCCAGCAGTTTATTCCCTGGGGGCGATCAGCCCCAGCATTTT. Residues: CASSLFPGGDQPQHF.

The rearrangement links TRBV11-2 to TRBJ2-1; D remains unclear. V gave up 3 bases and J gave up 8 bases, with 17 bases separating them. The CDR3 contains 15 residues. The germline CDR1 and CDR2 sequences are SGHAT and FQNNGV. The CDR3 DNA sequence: TGTGCCAGCAGCTTCTCCGAGACTGCGCGGTATGAGCAGTTCTTC. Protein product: CASSFSETARYEQFF. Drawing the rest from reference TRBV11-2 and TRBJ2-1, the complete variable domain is EAGVAQSPRYKIIEKRQSVAFWCNPISGHATLYWYQQILGQGPKLLIQFQNNGVVDDSQLPKDRFSAERLKGVDSTLKIQPAKLEDSAVYLCASSFSETARYEQFFGPGTRLTVL.

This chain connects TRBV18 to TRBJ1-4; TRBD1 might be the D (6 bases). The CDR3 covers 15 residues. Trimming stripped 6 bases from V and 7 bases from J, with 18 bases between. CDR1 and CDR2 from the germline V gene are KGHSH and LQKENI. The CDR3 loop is CASSPGAGEREKLFF. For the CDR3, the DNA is TGTGCCAGCTCCCCTGGCGCAGGGGAGCGTGAAAAACTGTTTTTT.

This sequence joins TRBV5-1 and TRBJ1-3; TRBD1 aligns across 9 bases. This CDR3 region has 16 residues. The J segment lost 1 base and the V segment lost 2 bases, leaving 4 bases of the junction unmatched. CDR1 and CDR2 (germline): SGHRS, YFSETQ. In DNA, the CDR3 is TGCGCCAGCAGCTTCGGAGACAGGGGGTCTGGAAACACCATATATTTT. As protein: CASSFGDRGSGNTIYF.

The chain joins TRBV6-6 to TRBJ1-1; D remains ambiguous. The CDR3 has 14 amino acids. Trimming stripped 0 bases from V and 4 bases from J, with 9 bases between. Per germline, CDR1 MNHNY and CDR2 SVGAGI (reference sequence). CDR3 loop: CASSYSEAITEAFF. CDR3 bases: TGTGCCAGCAGTTACTCAGAGGCGATCACTGAAGCTTTCTTT.

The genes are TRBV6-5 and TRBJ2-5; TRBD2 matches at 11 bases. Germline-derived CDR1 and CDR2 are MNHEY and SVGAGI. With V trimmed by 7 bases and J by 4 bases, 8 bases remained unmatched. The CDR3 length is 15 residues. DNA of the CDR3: TGTGCCAGCAAAGAACTAGCGGGAGTTGGAGAGACCCAGTACTTC. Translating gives CASKELAGVGETQYF.

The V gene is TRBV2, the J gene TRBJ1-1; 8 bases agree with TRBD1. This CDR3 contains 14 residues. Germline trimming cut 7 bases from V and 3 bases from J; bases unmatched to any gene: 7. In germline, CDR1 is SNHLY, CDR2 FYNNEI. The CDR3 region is CASITQGGDTEAFF. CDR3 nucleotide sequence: TGTGCCAGCATCACACAGGGGGGGGACACTGAAGCTTTCTTT.

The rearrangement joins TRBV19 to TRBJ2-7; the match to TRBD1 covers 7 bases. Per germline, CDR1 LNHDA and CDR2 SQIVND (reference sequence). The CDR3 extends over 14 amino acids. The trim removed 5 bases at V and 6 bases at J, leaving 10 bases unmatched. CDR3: CASSLTGLVGEQYF. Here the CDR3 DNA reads TGTGCCAGTAGTTTGACAGGGCTAGTGGGCGAGCAGTACTTC.

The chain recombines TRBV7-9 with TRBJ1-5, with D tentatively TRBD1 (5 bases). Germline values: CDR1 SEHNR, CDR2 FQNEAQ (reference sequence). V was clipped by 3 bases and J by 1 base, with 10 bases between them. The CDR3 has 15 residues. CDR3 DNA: TGTGCCAGCAGCTTCGGCGGGGGAAGCAATCAGCCCCAGCATTTT. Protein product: CASSFGGGSNQPQHF.

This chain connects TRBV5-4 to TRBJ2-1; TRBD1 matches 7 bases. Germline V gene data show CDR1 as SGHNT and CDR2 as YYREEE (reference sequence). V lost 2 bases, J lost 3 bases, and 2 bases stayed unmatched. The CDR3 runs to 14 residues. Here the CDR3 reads CASSLTGDYNEQFF. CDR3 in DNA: TGTGCCAGCAGCTTAACAGGGGACTACAATGAGCAGTTCTTC.

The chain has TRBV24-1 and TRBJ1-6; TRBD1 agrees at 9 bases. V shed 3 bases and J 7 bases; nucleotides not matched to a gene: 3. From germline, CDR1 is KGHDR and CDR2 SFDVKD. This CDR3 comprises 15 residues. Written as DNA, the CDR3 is TGTGCCACCAGTGATCCGGGACAGGGAAATTCACCCCTCCACTTT. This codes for CATSDPGQGNSPLHF.

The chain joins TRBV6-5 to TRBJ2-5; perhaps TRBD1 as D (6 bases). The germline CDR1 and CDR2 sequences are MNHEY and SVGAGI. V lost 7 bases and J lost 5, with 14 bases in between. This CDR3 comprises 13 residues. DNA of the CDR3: TGTGCCAGCACCCACAGGGAGTCGGAGACCCAGTACTTC. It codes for CASTHRESETQYF.

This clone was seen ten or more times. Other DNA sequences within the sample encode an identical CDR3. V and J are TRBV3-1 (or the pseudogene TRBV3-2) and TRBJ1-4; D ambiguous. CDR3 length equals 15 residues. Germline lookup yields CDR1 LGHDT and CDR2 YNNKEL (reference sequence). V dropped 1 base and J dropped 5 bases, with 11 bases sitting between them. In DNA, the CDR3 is TGTGCCAGCAGCCAAGCTCCAGGTACCAATGAAAAACTGTTTTTT. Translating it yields CASSQAPGTNEKLFF.